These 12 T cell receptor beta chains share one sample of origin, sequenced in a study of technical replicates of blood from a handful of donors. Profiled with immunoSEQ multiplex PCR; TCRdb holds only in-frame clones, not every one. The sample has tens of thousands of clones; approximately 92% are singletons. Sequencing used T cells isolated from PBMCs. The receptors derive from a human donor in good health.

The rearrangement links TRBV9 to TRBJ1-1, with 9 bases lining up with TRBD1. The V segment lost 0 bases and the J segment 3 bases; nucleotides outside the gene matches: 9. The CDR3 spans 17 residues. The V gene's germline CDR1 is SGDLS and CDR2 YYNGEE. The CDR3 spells CASSVGIGDREDTEAFF. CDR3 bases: TGTGCCAGCAGCGTAGGTATAGGGGACAGGGAAGACACTGAAGCTTTCTTT. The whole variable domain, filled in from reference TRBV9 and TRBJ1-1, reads DSGVTQTPKHLITATGQRVTLRCSPRSGDLSVYWYQQSLDQGLQFLIQYYNGEERAKGNILERFSAQQFPDLHSELNLSSLELGDSALYFCASSVGIGDREDTEAFFGQGTRLTVV.

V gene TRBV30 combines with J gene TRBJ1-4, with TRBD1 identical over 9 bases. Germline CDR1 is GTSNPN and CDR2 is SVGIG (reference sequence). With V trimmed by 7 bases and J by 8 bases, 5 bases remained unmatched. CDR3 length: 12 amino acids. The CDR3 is CALGQGGEKLFF. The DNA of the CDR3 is TGTGCCTTGGGACAGGGTGGGGAAAAACTGTTTTTT.

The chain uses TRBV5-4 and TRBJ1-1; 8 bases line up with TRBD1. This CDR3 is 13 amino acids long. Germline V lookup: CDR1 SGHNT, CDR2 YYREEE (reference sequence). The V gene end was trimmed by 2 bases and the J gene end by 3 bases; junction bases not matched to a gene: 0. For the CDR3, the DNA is TGTGCCAGCAGCTTACAGGGGGACACTGAAGCTTTCTTT. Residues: CASSLQGDTEAFF.

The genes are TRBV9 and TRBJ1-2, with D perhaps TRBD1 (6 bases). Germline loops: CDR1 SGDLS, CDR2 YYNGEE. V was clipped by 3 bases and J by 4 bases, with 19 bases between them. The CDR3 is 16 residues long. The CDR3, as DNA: TGTGCCAGCAGCGGGTCGACAGGAGGCCTTGGCTATGGCTACACCTTC. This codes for CASSGSTGGLGYGYTF.

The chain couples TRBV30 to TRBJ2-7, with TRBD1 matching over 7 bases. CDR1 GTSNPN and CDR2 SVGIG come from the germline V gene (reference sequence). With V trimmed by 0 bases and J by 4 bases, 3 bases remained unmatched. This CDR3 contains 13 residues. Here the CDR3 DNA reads TGTGCCTGGAGTGTGGGACAGACTTACGAGCAGTACTTC. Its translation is CAWSVGQTYEQYF. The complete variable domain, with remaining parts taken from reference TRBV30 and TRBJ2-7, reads SQTIHQWPATLVQPVGSPLSLECTVEGTSNPNLYWYRQAAGRGLQLLFYSVGIGQISSEVPQNLSASRPQDRQFILSSKKLLLSDSGFYLCAWSVGQTYEQYFGPGTRLTVT.

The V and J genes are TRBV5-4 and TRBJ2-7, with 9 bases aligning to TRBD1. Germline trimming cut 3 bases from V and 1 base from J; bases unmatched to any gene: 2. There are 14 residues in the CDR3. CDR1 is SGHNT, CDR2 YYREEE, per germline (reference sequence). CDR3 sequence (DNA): TGTGCCAGCAGCTCGGACAGGGGATCCTACGAGCAGTACTTC. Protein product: CASSSDRGSYEQYF.

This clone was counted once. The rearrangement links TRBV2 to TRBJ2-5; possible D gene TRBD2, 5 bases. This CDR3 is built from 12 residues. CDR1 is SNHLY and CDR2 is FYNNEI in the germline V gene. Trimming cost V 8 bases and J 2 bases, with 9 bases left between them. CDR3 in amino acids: CASGRLQETQYF. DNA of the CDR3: TGTGCCAGCGGGAGACTACAAGAGACCCAGTACTTC.

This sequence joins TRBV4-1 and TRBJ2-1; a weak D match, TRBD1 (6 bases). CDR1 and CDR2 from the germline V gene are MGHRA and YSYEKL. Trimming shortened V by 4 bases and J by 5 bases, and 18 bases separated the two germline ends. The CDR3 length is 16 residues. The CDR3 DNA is TGCGCCAGCAGCCCGGGGTGGGCCAGGGGTAACAATGAGCAGTTCTTC. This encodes CASSPGWARGNNEQFF.

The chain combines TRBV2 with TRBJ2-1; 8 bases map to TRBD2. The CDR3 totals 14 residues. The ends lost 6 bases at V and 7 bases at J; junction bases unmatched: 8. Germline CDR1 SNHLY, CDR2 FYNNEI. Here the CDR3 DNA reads TGTGCCAGCAGCGGGAGGGCCTTCCTAAATGAGCAGTTCTTC. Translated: CASSGRAFLNEQFF. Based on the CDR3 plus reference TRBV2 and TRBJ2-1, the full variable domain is EPEVTQTPSHQVTQMGQEVILRCVPISNHLYFYWYRQILGQKVEFLVSFYNNEISEKSEIFDDQFSVERPDGSNFTLKIRSTKLEDSAMYFCASSGRAFLNEQFFGPGTRLTVL.

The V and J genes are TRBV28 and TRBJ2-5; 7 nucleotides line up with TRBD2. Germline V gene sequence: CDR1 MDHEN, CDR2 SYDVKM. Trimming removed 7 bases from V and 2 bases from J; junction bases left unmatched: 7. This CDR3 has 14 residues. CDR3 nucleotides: TGTGCCAGCAAGATCGCGGGAGTACAAGAGACCCAGTACTTC. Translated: CASKIAGVQETQYF.

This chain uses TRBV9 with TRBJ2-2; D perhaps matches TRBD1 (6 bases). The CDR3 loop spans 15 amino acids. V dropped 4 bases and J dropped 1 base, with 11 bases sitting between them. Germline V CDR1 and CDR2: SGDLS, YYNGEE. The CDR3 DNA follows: TGTGCCAGCAGCCGAATAGGGGGGAACACCGGGGAGCTGTTTTTT. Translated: CASSRIGGNTGELFF.

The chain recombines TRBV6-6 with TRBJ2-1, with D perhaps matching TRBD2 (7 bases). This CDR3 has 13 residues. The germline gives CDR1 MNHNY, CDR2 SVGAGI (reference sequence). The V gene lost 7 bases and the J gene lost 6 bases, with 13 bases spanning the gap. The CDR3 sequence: CASTKGGVNEQFF. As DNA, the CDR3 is TGTGCCAGCACTAAGGGGGGGGTCAATGAGCAGTTCTTC.